These T cell receptor beta chains were read from a single sample in a study of cytomegalovirus exposure and HLA in healthy donors. Some clones are missing from TCRdb's copy, which holds only in-frame ones; the method was immunoSEQ multiplex PCR. The sample yields approximately 170,000 clones, approximately 78% seen once. Sequencing was done on a sample of PBMCs. All receptors derive from a male donor in good health and CMV-seronegative. CDR3s include the opening cysteine and the closing phenylalanine or tryptophan. A D gene is named only where the DNA matches it firmly. Clone size is not always given. Where it is, it says once, few, many or a class for expanded clones.

.	TRBJ2-7	TRBD2	TRBV10-3	TGTGCCATCAGAGCCACTAGCGGGAGTCTCGACGAGCAGTACTTC	CAIRATSGSLDEQYF
.	TRBJ2-1	TRBD2	TRBV30	TGTGCCTGGACCGGAACGACTAGCGGGGGGGCCAAAGGGGACAATGAGCAGTTCTTC	CAWTGTTSGGAKGDNEQFF
.	TRBJ1-1	TRBD1	TRBV2	TGTGCCAGCAGGACTGGGACAGGGGACACTGAAGCTTTCTTT	CASRTGTGDTEAFF
.	TRBJ2-7	TRBD1	TRBV7-2	TGTGCCAGCAGCTTACGGACAGGGGGCGAGTACGAGCAGTACTTC	CASSLRTGGEYEQYF
few	TRBJ1-6	.	TRBV9	TGTGCCAGCAGCGTAGGAGGCTTTGATTCACCCCTCCACTTT	CASSVGGFDSPLHF
.	TRBJ1-1	.	TRBV28	TGTGCCAGCAGTTTATTTGAGACTGAAGCTTTCTTT	CASSLFETEAFF
.	TRBJ2-7	TRBD2	TRBV27	TGTGCCAGCAGCCCTCTAGCGGGGGTTGGAATGTTGTACGAGCAGTACTTC	CASSPLAGVGMLYEQYF
.	TRBJ1-4	TRBD1	TRBV13	TGTGCCAGCACCACAGGGGTGGCTAATGAAAAACTGTTTTTT	CASTTGVANEKLFF
.	TRBJ2-7	TRBD1	TRBV4-3	TGCGCCAGCAGCCAAGGGACAGGGCGTTACGAGCAGTACTTC	CASSQGTGRYEQYF
.	TRBJ2-3	.	TRBV28	TGTGCCAGCAGTTTGGAGCACGAGCAGTATTTT	CASSLEHEQYF
.	TRBJ1-5	.	TRBV2	TGTGCCAGCAGTGGACAGATCAATCAGCCCCAGCATTTT	CASSGQINQPQHF
.	TRBJ2-3	TRBD1	TRBV6-5	TGTGCCAGCAGTCCGGACAGGGGACCCACAGATACGCAGTATTTT	CASSPDRGPTDTQYF
.	TRBJ2-1	TRBD1	TRBV5-1	TGCGCCAGCAGCTCCCGCCCGCCGGACAGGGTGAAATTGGATGAGCAGTTCTTC	CASSSRPPDRVKLDEQFF
.	TRBJ1-1	TRBD1	TRBV4-3	TGCGCCAGCAGCCAGAGACAGGGGCCGTACACTGAAGCTTTCTTT	CASSQRQGPYTEAFF
.	TRBJ2-1	.	TRBV30	TGTGCCTGGAGTTGGCGGGGCCTGAGCTCCTACAATGAGCAGTTCTTC	CAWSWRGLSSYNEQFF
.	TRBJ1-5	.	TRBV28	TGTGCCAGCAGTCTTCATAGGGGCAGATATCAGCCCCAGCATTTT	CASSLHRGRYQPQHF
.	TRBJ1-4	TRBD1	TRBV18	TGTGCCACCGAACCGACAGGGGAGAATGAAAAACTGTTTTTT	CATEPTGENEKLFF
.	TRBJ2-7	.	TRBV25-1	TGTGCCAGCAGTGATCGCGGGACAGTCCCCTACGAGCAGTACTTC	CASSDRGTVPYEQYF
.	TRBJ2-6	TRBD2	TRBV11-2	TGTGCCAGCAGCCACCCGGCGGGAGGTGGGGCCAACGTCCTGACTTTC	CASSHPAGGGANVLTF
.	TRBJ1-1	TRBD1	TRBV5-4	TGTGCCAGCAGCTCGACAGGGGCGGGCACTGAAGCTTTCTTT	CASSSTGAGTEAFF
.	TRBJ2-1	TRBD2	TRBV28	TGTGCCAGCAGTACAACTAGCGGGGGGGCCAATGAGCAGTTCTTC	CASSTTSGGANEQFF
.	TRBJ2-7	TRBD1	TRBV29-1	TGCAGCGTTGACAGGGGGCGTGAGCAGTACTTC	CSVDRGREQYF
.	TRBJ2-1	.	TRBV21-1	TGTGCCAGCAGGGAGAGGACAGGCCCTCAAGAAGAGCAGTTCTTC	CASRERTGPQEEQFF
few	TRBJ1-1	.	TRBV4-1	TGCGCCAGCAGCCCGCAGGGCAGGAACACTGAAGCTTTCTTT	CASSPQGRNTEAFF
.	TRBJ2-1	TRBD2	TRBV6-4	TGTGCCAGCAGCCGGACTAGCGGGGTTTTCTACAATGAGCAGTTCTTC	CASSRTSGVFYNEQFF
.	TRBJ1-1	.	TRBV28	TGTGCCAGCAGTTTAGGGGGGGCGAGAAGTAGCACTGAAGCTTTCTTT	CASSLGGARSSTEAFF
.	TRBJ2-7	TRBD2	TRBV29-1	TGCAGCGTTGCCGGGACTAGCGGGTCCGAGCAGTACTTC	CSVAGTSGSEQYF
.	TRBJ2-7	.	TRBV7-2	TGTGCCAGCAGCCCCGGGACTTTATACGAGCAGTACTTC	CASSPGTLYEQYF
.	TRBJ2-7	TRBD1	TRBV5-6	TGTGCCAGCAGCATATCGACAGGGGACCTAACCTACGAGCAGTACTTC	CASSISTGDLTYEQYF
.	TRBJ2-4	TRBD2	TRBV30	TGTGCCTGGAGTACGGGGGGTTACAAAAACATTCAGTACTTC	CAWSTGGYKNIQYF
.	TRBJ1-1	TRBD1	TRBV19	TGTGCCAGTAGTCCACAGGGGGCGTGGGGCACTGAAGCTTTCTTT	CASSPQGAWGTEAFF
.	TRBJ2-2	TRBD2	TRBV19	TGTGCCAGTAACCCCTGGAGGCGGGGGATTCAAAAGTCCGGGGAGCTGTTTTTT	CASNPWRRGIQKSGELFF
.	TRBJ2-2	.	TRBV2	TGTGCCAGCAGCGGGGAGCGGAAAAACACCGGGGAGCTGTTTTTT	CASSGERKNTGELFF
.	TRBJ2-3	.	TRBV12-2	TGTGCAAGTCGCTGGTACCGGTGGGGGCTAGCGGGAGATCACACAGATACGCAGTATTTT	CASRWYRWGLAGDHTDTQYF
once	TRBJ1-2	.	TRBV6-6	TGTGCCAGCAGGTCTAGGAATGGCTACACCTTC	CASRSRNGYTF
.	TRBJ2-7	TRBD1	TRBV6-6	TGTGCCAGCAACCTAGACAGGGTAGAATACGAGCAGTACTTC	CASNLDRVEYEQYF
.	TRBJ2-7	.	TRBV7-2	TGTGCCAGCAGCAAAACGGGAACCCTCATAGAGGAGCAGTACTTC	CASSKTGTLIEEQYF
.	TRBJ2-7	.	TRBV27	TGTGCCAGCAGTTTTAAAATGGGACACAACTACGAGCAGTACTTC	CASSFKMGHNYEQYF
.	TRBJ2-7	TRBD2	TRBV9	TGTGCCAGCAGCGTAACTAGCGGGAGTAGGTACGAGCAGTACTTC	CASSVTSGSRYEQYF
.	TRBJ2-1	TRBD2	TRBV5-6	TGTGCCAGCAGCTTGCGGCGGGGACTAGGGTACAATGAGCAGTTCTTC	CASSLRRGLGYNEQFF
.	TRBJ2-7	TRBD1	TRBV6-5	TGTGCCAGCAGGCCGGGGACAGGGCTTTACGAGCAGTACTTC	CASRPGTGLYEQYF
.	TRBJ2-5	.	TRBV28	TGTGCCAGCGGGGACTCAGCAGAGACCCAGTACTTC	CASGDSAETQYF
.	TRBJ2-6	.	TRBV28	TGTGCTGAGAGCTCTGGGGCCAACGTCCTGACTTTC	CAESSGANVLTF
.	TRBJ2-5	.	TRBV5-1	TGCGCCAGCAGCTTCGGGGGAAAGTACCAAGAGACCCAGTACTTC	CASSFGGKYQETQYF
.	TRBJ2-7	TRBD1	TRBV11-2	TGTGCCAGCAGCGTACGGGACAGCTACGAGCAGTACTTC	CASSVRDSYEQYF
.	TRBJ2-5	.	TRBV29-1	TGCAGCATTCTCTCAGGGTTCGGGGAGACCCAGTACTTC	CSILSGFGETQYF
.	TRBJ2-5	TRBD1	TRBV6-5	TGTGCCAGCAGCCGCGACAGGGATGAGACCCAGTACTTC	CASSRDRDETQYF
.	TRBJ1-2	.	TRBV9	TGTGCCAGCAGCGTAGGAGAGTACCGGAACTATGGCTACACCTTC	CASSVGEYRNYGYTF
.	TRBJ1-5	.	TRBV15	TGTGCCACCAGCAGAGGGGGGGGAGTGAGCAATCAGCCCCAGCATTTT	CATSRGGGVSNQPQHF
.	TRBJ2-7	.	TRBV5-1	TGCGCCAGCAGGATTCTGGGAGGCTCCTACGAGCAGTACTTC	CASRILGGSYEQYF
.	TRBJ2-1	.	TRBV29-1	TGCAGCGTTGAATATGGGGGCATTGAGCAGTTCTTC	CSVEYGGIEQFF
few	TRBJ1-2	.	TRBV4-2	TGTGCCAGCAGCCAAGAGCGGGATGGCTACACCTTC	CASSQERDGYTF
few	TRBJ2-1	TRBD2	TRBV6-6	TGTGCCAGCAGTCGAGGGACTAGCGGGAATGAGCAGTTCTTC	CASSRGTSGNEQFF
.	TRBJ2-5	TRBD1	TRBV4-3	TGCGCCAGCAGCCGCAACAGGGGGCTGGGGGAGACCCAGTACTTC	CASSRNRGLGETQYF